These 21 T cell receptor beta chains originate from one sample sequenced in a study of T cells after yellow fever vaccination. Each CDR3 protein gets one entry after TCRdb re-called the 5' RACE reads with MiXCR. The sample contains 100,000 to 150,000 distinct CDR3 sequences, 7.4% of which appear only once. The source material was CD4+ T cells sorted from PBMCs, sampled around 10 days after the first yellow fever vaccination. All receptors derive from a man younger than 35 who received the YFV17D yellow fever vaccine.

The V gene is TRBV7-2, the J gene TRBJ2-1; 8 positions match TRBD2. Per germline, CDR1 SGHTA and CDR2 FQGNSA. This CDR3 has 19 amino acids. The V and J ends lost 2 bases and 3 bases, in that order; junction bases with no gene match: 15. Written as DNA, the CDR3 is TGTGCCAGCAGCTTACCGAGAACCAGACTAGCGAGGTTCTACAATGAGCAGTTCTTC. Translation gives CASSLPRTRLARFYNEQFF.

V usage is TRBV5-1 and J usage is TRBJ1-1; D is undetermined. The CDR3 extends over 14 amino acids. Germline lookup yields CDR1 SGHRS and CDR2 YFSETQ. V shed 0 bases and J shed 6 bases, with 12 bases lying between them. This CDR3 is CASSLDGRWAEAFF. The CDR3 DNA follows: TGCGCCAGCAGCTTGGATGGCAGGTGGGCTGAAGCTTTCTTT.

The chain combines TRBV19 with TRBJ2-5; D gene ambiguous. CDR3 length: 12 residues. V lost 3 bases, J lost 7 bases, and 9 bases lay in between. CDR1 and CDR2 (germline): LNHDA, SQIVND (reference sequence). The CDR3 DNA reads as TGTGCCAGTAGTATCACGAAAGGGACCCAGTACTTC. It is translated as CASSITKGTQYF.

This clonotype showed up many times. The chain employs TRBV7-8 and TRBJ2-7, with D maybe TRBD1 (5 bases). CDR3 length equals 13 residues. V gave up 5 bases and J gave up 1 base, with 9 bases separating them. Germline assignment: CDR1 SGHVS and CDR2 FQNEAQ. This CDR3 is CASSVDRSYEQYV. CDR3 nucleotide sequence: TGTGCCAGCAGCGTTGACAGATCCTACGAGCAGTACGTC.

This clonotype was counted many times. The chain uses TRBV6-6 and TRBJ2-5, with D unclear. Germline assignment: CDR1 MNHNY and CDR2 SVGAGI (reference sequence). V was pared by 4 bases and J by 1 base, with 13 bases between. This CDR3 spans 15 amino acids. The CDR3 is CASSLGTLVQETQYF. CDR3 nucleotides: TGTGCCAGCAGTTTGGGCACTCTCGTCCAAGAGACCCAGTACTTC.

This clonotype was detected only a few times. One base away lies a much larger clone, so this may be a sequencing read error. This sequence joins TRBV12-3 or TRBV12-4 and TRBJ2-1; D call uncertain. The germline V and J ends were trimmed by 5 bases and 10 bases, with 9 bases remaining between them. CDR3 length: 11 residues. The CDR3 is CASSGDREQFF. The CDR3 DNA follows: TGTGCCAGCAGTGGGGATAGGGAGCAGTTCTTC.

This clonotype was counted many times. The chain combines TRBV24-1 with TRBJ2-1; TRBD1 matches 7 bases. The germline CDR1 and CDR2 sequences are KGHDR and SFDVKD. The CDR3 sequence is 14 residues long. V trimming: 1 base; J trimming: 7 bases; junction bases outside the gene matches: 3. The CDR3 sequence: CATSDLGRGNEQFF. CDR3 nucleotides: TGTGCCACCAGTGATTTAGGCAGGGGGAATGAGCAGTTCTTC.

This clonotype was picked up many times. The chain uses TRBV4-3 and TRBJ2-5; the match to TRBD1 covers 7 bases. The junction had 5 bases not matched to a gene; V was cut back by 0 bases and J by 4 bases. CDR3 length: 15 residues. CDR1 is LGHNA and CDR2 is YSLEER in the germline V gene. CDR3 protein: CASSQEGTELETQYF. The CDR3 DNA reads TGCGCCAGCAGCCAAGAAGGGACAGAGCTAGAGACCCAGTACTTC.

In its sample, this clonotype was seen many times. This sequence joins TRBV12-3 or TRBV12-4 and TRBJ2-3; TRBD2 aligns across 12 bases. This CDR3 contains 15 residues. Trimming at V came to 6 bases and at J to 6 bases, leaving 7 bases not matched to a gene. CDR3 coding DNA: TGTGCCAGCAGCCCACTAGCGGGGGGCGCCGATACGCAGTATTTT. This encodes CASSPLAGGADTQYF.

This clonotype was seen at least ten times. The chain recombines TRBV7-3 with TRBJ2-2; D may be TRBD1 (5 bases). Trimming took 4 bases from V and 4 from J, leaving 7 bases between them. The CDR3 extends over 13 amino acids. Germline CDR1 and CDR2: SGHTA and FQGTGA. CDR3 nucleotide sequence: TGTGCCAGCAGCTGGACATCCACCGGGGAGCTGTTTTTT. It encodes CASSWTSTGELFF.

This clonotype was seen repeatedly, ten times or more. V gene TRBV2 combines with J gene TRBJ2-5; the match to TRBD1 covers 7 bases. V was pared by 7 bases and J by 5 bases, with 10 bases of the junction left unmatched. Germline CDR1 SNHLY, CDR2 FYNNEI. The CDR3 is 14 amino acids. The CDR3 bases are TGTGCCAGCACACAATCGACAGGGCTGGAGACCCAGTACTTC. Its translation: CASTQSTGLETQYF.

This clonotype was counted at least ten times. This sequence joins TRBV7-2 and TRBJ1-1, with D perhaps matching TRBD1 (5 bases). V dropped 5 bases and J dropped 4 bases, with 14 bases sitting between them. The germline CDR1 and CDR2 sequences are SGHTA and FQGNSA. CDR3 length equals 14 residues. CDR3 sequence: CASSPTGRRTEAFF. The CDR3, as DNA: TGTGCCAGCAGCCCAACAGGCCGCCGCACTGAAGCTTTCTTT.

V gene TRBV7-9 combines with J gene TRBJ2-1; 7 bases line up with TRBD1. CDR3 length: 16 residues. Trimming removed 5 bases from V and 3 bases from J; junction bases left unmatched: 10. Looked up from germline, CDR1 is SEHNR and CDR2 is FQNEAQ (reference sequence). The CDR3 loop is CASSHESGQNYNEQFF. In nucleotides, the CDR3 is TGTGCCAGCAGCCACGAATCGGGACAGAACTACAATGAGCAGTTCTTC.

The rearrangement uses TRBV12-3 or TRBV12-4 and TRBJ2-3, with 7 bases fitting TRBD2. J lost 6 bases, V lost 5 bases, and 5 bases had no gene match. The CDR3 consists of 13 residues. The CDR3 sequence is CASSRTSIDTQYF. In DNA, the CDR3 is TGTGCCAGCAGTAGGACTAGTATCGATACGCAGTATTTT.

This clonotype was picked up many times. The chain carries TRBV12-3 or TRBV12-4 and TRBJ2-1, with D perhaps TRBD1 or TRBD2 (5 bases each). The CDR3 has 14 amino acids. V was clipped by 5 bases and J by 8 bases, with 16 bases between them. CDR3 sequence (DNA): TGTGCCAGCAGTCGAGGGGTCTTTGCCCATGAGCAGTTCTTC. It codes for CASSRGVFAHEQFF.

There are many counts of this clonotype. The gene calls are TRBV5-6 and TRBJ1-2; 9 nucleotides align to TRBD1. Trimming at V came to 0 bases and at J to 9 bases, leaving 3 bases not matched to a gene. CDR1 is SGHDT and CDR2 is YYEEEE in the germline V gene. The CDR3 loop spans 13 amino acids. CDR3 in DNA: TGTGCCAGCAGCTTGGACAGGGGGCAAAGCTACACCTTC. This gives the protein CASSLDRGQSYTF.

This clonotype has at least ten counts. V usage is TRBV29-1 and J usage is TRBJ2-3; D not certain. Trimming cost V 2 bases and J 8 bases, with 17 bases left between them. Germline loops: CDR1 SQVTM, CDR2 ANQGSEA. The CDR3 runs 14 residues. The CDR3 is CSVETDRSPGTQYF. CDR3 sequence (DNA): TGCAGCGTTGAAACAGACCGGAGCCCGGGTACGCAGTATTTT.

This clonotype has ten or more counts. The rearrangement uses TRBV5-1 and TRBJ2-2; TRBD1 matches at 10 bases. CDR3 length equals 15 residues. CDR1 SGHRS and CDR2 YFSETQ come from the germline V gene. V gave up 4 bases and J gave up 3 bases; unmatched junction bases: 3. The CDR3 is CASSAGTGDTGELFF. Here the CDR3 DNA reads TGCGCCAGCAGCGCCGGGACAGGGGACACCGGGGAGCTGTTTTTT.

This clonotype showed up many times. V is TRBV5-5 and J is TRBJ1-4; D gene ambiguous. The V gene lost 4 bases and the J gene lost 8 bases, with 18 bases spanning the gap. Germline V lookup: CDR1 SGHKS, CDR2 YYEKEE (reference sequence). The CDR3 totals 15 residues. As DNA, the CDR3 is TGTGCCAGCAGCCCCCCCGGTCGGGGTGGGGAAAAACTGTTTTTT. As protein: CASSPPGRGGEKLFF. The full variable domain, rest sourced from reference TRBV5-5 and TRBJ1-4, is DAGVTQSPTHLIKTRGQQVTLRCSPISGHKSVSWYQQVLGQGPQFIFQYYEKEERGRGNFPDRFSARQFPNYSSELNVNALLLGDSALYLCASSPPGRGGEKLFFGSGTQLSVL.

Ten or more counts support this clonotype. The rearrangement links TRBV20-1 to TRBJ1-6; D might be TRBD1 (5 bases). The CDR3 loop spans 20 amino acids. Between the trimmed V and J ends, which lost 1 base and 0 bases, there was a span of 22 bases. Looked up from germline, CDR1 is DFQATT and CDR2 is SNEGSKA (reference sequence). CDR3 loop: CSARGPRGDLSSSYNSPLHF. The DNA of the CDR3 is TGCAGTGCTAGAGGACCCCGCGGGGACCTATCAAGCTCCTATAATTCACCCCTCCACTTT.

Worth noting for this clonotype: A much larger clone lies one base from this, so it may be a read error. The rearrangement joins TRBV7-3 to TRBJ2-5, with D possibly matching TRBD1 (6 bases). V shed 4 bases and J shed 5 bases, with 11 bases lying between them. The CDR3 totals 13 residues. The germline V gene has CDR1 SGHTA and CDR2 FQGTGA. The CDR3 reads CASSSDRNETQYF. Here the CDR3 DNA reads TGTGCCAGCAGCTCTGACAGGAACGAGACCCAGTACTTC.